These 23 T cell receptor beta chains came from one sample sequenced in a study of CD8 T cells in Susac syndrome. RNA in amounts of roughly 0.5 to 1 ug was reverse transcribed with random hexamers. One entry per CDR3 protein, called by TCRdb with MiXCR from the immunoSEQ multiplex PCR reads. The sample carries about 100,000 distinct CDR3 sequences, roughly 96% recorded once. Source material: CD8+ T cells from PBMCs. These receptors all come from a human donor with Susac syndrome.

CDR3 sequence reads: CASSSDRVSDTQYF. The DNA of the CDR3 is TGTGCCAGCAGTTCCGACAGGGTCTCGGATACGCAGTATTTT. The chain couples TRBV2 to TRBJ2-3, with 7 bases fitting TRBD1. The V gene end was trimmed by 5 bases and the J gene end by 6 bases; junction bases not matched to a gene: 8. Per germline, CDR1 SNHLY and CDR2 FYNNEI. The CDR3 has 14 amino acids. Combining the CDR3 with reference TRBV2 and TRBJ2-3 gives the whole variable domain EPEVTQTPSHQVTQMGQEVILRCVPISNHLYFYWYRQILGQKVEFLVSFYNNEISEKSEIFDDQFSVERPDGSNFTLKIRSTKLEDSAMYFCASSSDRVSDTQYFGPGTRLTVL.

J is TRBJ1-1 and V is TRBV18, with 7 bases fitting TRBD1. The J segment lost 5 bases and the V segment lost 3 bases, leaving 6 bases of the junction unmatched. CDR3 length: 14 residues. CDR1 and CDR2 from the germline V gene are KGHSH and LQKENI. CDR3 sequence: CASSPDRSGTEAFF. In nucleotides, the CDR3 is TGTGCCAGCTCACCGGACAGGTCGGGTACTGAAGCTTTCTTT.

The chain uses TRBV2 and TRBJ1-6; TRBD1 matches 7 bases. The germline gives CDR1 SNHLY, CDR2 FYNNEI. The CDR3 is 14 residues long. The V segment lost 8 bases and the J segment 9 bases; nucleotides outside the gene matches: 10. CDR3 sequence (DNA): TGTGCCAGCGGACGACAGGGCGTTATTTCACCCCTCCACTTT. This encodes CASGRQGVISPLHF.

The chain is built from TRBV18 and TRBJ2-5; D is unresolved. CDR3 length: 11 residues. Germline CDR1 KGHSH, CDR2 LQKENI. V gave up 6 bases and J gave up 5 bases, with 7 bases separating them. CDR3 residues: CASSGMETQYF. CDR3 nucleotides: TGTGCCAGCTCGGGGATGGAGACCCAGTACTTC.

J is TRBJ2-5 and V is TRBV12-3 or TRBV12-4; 9 bases match TRBD1. The CDR3 contains 14 residues. Losses at the gene ends were 5 bases for V and 5 bases for J; bases not matched to a gene: 6. CDR3 amino acids: CASSLQGAPETQYF. CDR3 bases: TGTGCCAGCAGTCTACAGGGGGCGCCGGAGACCCAGTACTTC.

The chain is built from TRBV20-1 and TRBJ2-5; D gene uncertain. The CDR3 totals 14 residues. V gave up 5 bases and J gave up 0 bases, with 13 bases separating them. Germline V lookup: CDR1 DFQATT, CDR2 SNEGSKA (reference sequence). The CDR3 loop is CSADSTANQETQYF. In DNA, the CDR3 is TGCAGTGCTGACTCGACCGCGAACCAAGAGACCCAGTACTTC.

This clonotype was found once. This CDR3 reads CASSGPSRTGLPYEQYF. CDR3 sequence (DNA): TGCGCCAGCAGTGGACCTTCAAGGACAGGGCTCCCCTACGAGCAGTACTTC. The rearrangement joins TRBV23-1 to TRBJ2-7; 8 bases agree with TRBD1. TRBV23-1 is sorted into the ORF group, with uncertain function. CDR3 length: 17 amino acids. Trimming removed 5 bases from V and 2 bases from J; junction bases left unmatched: 14.

This chain connects TRBV7-9 to TRBJ2-1; D is undetermined. The germline CDR1 and CDR2 sequences are SEHNR and FQNEAQ (reference sequence). The CDR3 spans 12 residues. CDR3 nucleotide sequence: TGTGCGAGTTCCATCCGACCAAATGAGCAGTTCTTC. Its translation: CASSIRPNEQFF.

The J gene is TRBJ1-1, the V gene TRBV13, with D uncertain. Germline loops: CDR1 PRHDT, CDR2 FYEKMQ (reference sequence). Trimming stripped 3 bases from V and 0 bases from J, with 8 bases between. This CDR3 comprises 14 residues. The CDR3 reads CASSFRNMNTEAFF. The DNA of the CDR3 is TGTGCCAGCAGCTTTAGGAACATGAACACTGAAGCTTTCTTT. Supplemented by reference TRBV13 and TRBJ1-1, the full variable domain reads AAGVIQSPRHLIKEKRETATLKCYPIPRHDTVYWYQQGPGQDPQFLISFYEKMQSDKGSIPDRFSAQQFSDYHSELNMSSLELGDSALYFCASSFRNMNTEAFFGQGTRLTVV.

The genes are TRBV14 and TRBJ2-6, with D possibly TRBD1 on 6 matching bases. The ends were cut back, 1 base at V and 0 bases at J, with 13 bases in the middle. The CDR3 sequence is 18 residues long. Germline assignment: CDR1 SGHDN and CDR2 FVKESK. CDR3 sequence: CASSQGAGELSGANVLTF. In DNA, the CDR3 is TGTGCCAGCAGCCAAGGGGCAGGGGAACTCTCTGGGGCCAACGTCCTGACTTTC.

This clonotype was counted a single time. V is TRBV15 and J is TRBJ2-5; the match to TRBD2 covers 7 bases. With V trimmed by 4 bases and J by 1 base, 9 bases remained unmatched. The CDR3 length is 16 residues. Per the germline V gene, CDR1 is LNHNV and CDR2 is YYDKDF (reference sequence). The CDR3 loop reads CATSTAGVAVQETQYF. For the CDR3, the DNA is TGTGCCACCAGCACCGCGGGGGTAGCGGTCCAAGAGACCCAGTACTTC.

This chain uses TRBV7-9 with TRBJ2-2, with D possibly called TRBD1 or TRBD2 (5 bases each). V was cut by 2 bases and J by 6 bases, with 10 bases left in between. From germline, CDR1 is SEHNR and CDR2 FQNEAQ (reference sequence). This CDR3 contains 14 residues. The CDR3 region is CASSLQRGSGELFF. As DNA, the CDR3 is TGTGCCAGCAGCTTACAGAGGGGTTCCGGGGAGCTGTTTTTT.

This clonotype is a singleton in its sample. This chain links TRBV27 with TRBJ2-7, with 8 bases identical to TRBD1. From germline, CDR1 is MNHEY and CDR2 SMNVEV (reference sequence). Trimming at V came to 5 bases and at J to 2 bases, leaving 5 bases not matched to a gene. This CDR3 contains 14 residues. CDR3: CASSPEDRAYEQYF. The CDR3 coding sequence is TGTGCCAGCAGTCCCGAGGACAGGGCCTACGAGCAGTACTTC.

The chain couples TRBV3-1 to TRBJ2-3, with 11 bases lining up with TRBD2. Trimming cost V 1 base and J 0 bases; bases outside gene matches: 9. Germline-derived CDR1 and CDR2 are LGHDT and YNNKEL (reference sequence). The CDR3 is made up of 19 amino acids. The CDR3 sequence: CASSQGLAGGKPSTDTQYF. The CDR3 coding sequence is TGTGCCAGCAGCCAAGGTTTAGCGGGGGGGAAACCTAGCACAGATACGCAGTATTTT.

The J gene is TRBJ2-5, the V gene TRBV20-1; 9 bases align to TRBD1. V lost 5 bases to trimming and J lost 4 bases; unmatched junction nucleotides: 8. Germline assignment: CDR1 DFQATT and CDR2 SNEGSKA (reference sequence). The CDR3 has 14 residues. CDR3 DNA sequence: TGCAGTGCTGGCCGGGACAGGGACGGAGAGACCCAGTACTTC. Translated: CSAGRDRDGETQYF.

This rearrangement joins TRBV4-1 to TRBJ1-1, with 8 bases identical to TRBD1. The CDR3 is 16 amino acids. J was trimmed by 5 bases and V by 1 base; bases with no gene match: 9. Germline CDR1 is MGHRA and CDR2 is YSYEKL. The CDR3, as DNA: TGCGCCAGCAGCCAAGCAACGAACAGGGGGGGGACTGAAGCTTTCTTT. This codes for CASSQATNRGGTEAFF.

The chain has TRBV11-2 and TRBJ2-7, with D perhaps TRBD2 (5 bases). This CDR3 has 14 residues. The germline gives CDR1 SGHAT, CDR2 FQNNGV. V was clipped by 0 bases and J by 7 bases, with 13 bases between them. The CDR3 DNA sequence: TGTGCCAGCAGCTTAGAGGGCCCACGGGGAGAGCAGTACTTC. Its protein product is CASSLEGPRGEQYF.

The chain uses TRBV12-3 or TRBV12-4 and TRBJ1-1, with a tentative D call TRBD1 (6 bases). The CDR3 spans 15 residues. Trimming shortened V by 1 base and J by 3 bases, and 12 bases separated the two germline ends. The CDR3 DNA reads as TGTGCCAGCAGTTTAGAACAGGGAGGTGACACTGAAGCTTTCTTT. It is translated as CASSLEQGGDTEAFF.

This chain links TRBV29-1 with TRBJ2-4; a weak D match, TRBD1 (5 bases). The CDR3 loop spans 11 amino acids. Germline CDR1 SQVTM, CDR2 ANQGSEA. Trimming took off 4 bases at V and 6 bases at J, with 7 bases between the two ends. This chain's CDR3 is CSVVQGNIQYF. The CDR3 region has the DNA TGCAGCGTTGTTCAGGGAAACATTCAGTACTTC.

V and J are TRBV12-3 or TRBV12-4 and TRBJ2-1, with 9 bases matching TRBD1. This CDR3 region has 15 residues. With V trimmed by 5 bases and J by 2 bases, 4 bases remained unmatched. Here the CDR3 reads CASSSRDRAYNEQFF. DNA of the CDR3: TGTGCCAGCAGTAGCCGGGACAGGGCCTACAATGAGCAGTTCTTC.

The rearrangement links TRBV11-2 to TRBJ2-7, with D possibly TRBD1 on 6 matching bases. The CDR3 contains 12 residues. Deletions cut 2 bases from V and 5 bases from J, with 7 bases between. CDR1 is SGHAT and CDR2 is FQNNGV in the germline V gene. The CDR3 DNA sequence: TGTGCCAGCAGCTTAACAGGGAACGAGCAGTACTTC. Encoded protein: CASSLTGNEQYF.

The chain has TRBV29-1 and TRBJ1-5, with D tentatively TRBD1 (5 bases). Looked up from germline, CDR1 is SQVTM and CDR2 is ANQGSEA. Trimming removed 6 bases from V and 6 bases from J, with 18 bases in between. The CDR3 extends over 14 amino acids. The chain's CDR3 is CSVTTGTGRQPQHF. The CDR3 DNA sequence: TGCAGCGTCACCACCGGGACCGGCCGTCAGCCCCAGCATTTT.

V and J are TRBV20-1 and TRBJ2-1; 8 bases fit TRBD2. Germline V gives CDR1 DFQATT, CDR2 SNEGSKA (reference sequence). After removal of 3 bases from V and 4 bases from J, the junction contained 8 bases not matched to a gene. The CDR3 runs 15 residues. This chain's CDR3 is CSASIAGRTYNEQFF. The CDR3 nucleotides read TGCAGTGCTAGCATAGCGGGACGAACTTACAATGAGCAGTTCTTC.